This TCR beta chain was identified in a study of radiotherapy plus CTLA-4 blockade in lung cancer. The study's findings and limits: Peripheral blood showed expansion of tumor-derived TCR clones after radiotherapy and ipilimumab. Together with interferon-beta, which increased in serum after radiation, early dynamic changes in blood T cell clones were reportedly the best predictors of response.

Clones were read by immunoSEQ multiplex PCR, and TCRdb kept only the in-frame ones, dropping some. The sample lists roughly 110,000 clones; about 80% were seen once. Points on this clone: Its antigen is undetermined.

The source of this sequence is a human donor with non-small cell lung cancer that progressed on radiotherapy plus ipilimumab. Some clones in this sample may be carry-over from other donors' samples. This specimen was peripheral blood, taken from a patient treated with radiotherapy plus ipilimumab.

CDR3 DNA: TGCGCCAGCAGCCAAGACCCCGGGGACAGCTATGGCTACACCTTC. Residues: CASSQDPGDSYGYTF. The genes are TRBV4-3 and TRBJ1-2, with TRBD1 matching 7 bases. This CDR3 contains 15 residues. CDR1 is LGHNA, CDR2 YSLEER, per germline. J gave up 4 bases and V 0 bases, and 5 bases lay outside the gene matches.